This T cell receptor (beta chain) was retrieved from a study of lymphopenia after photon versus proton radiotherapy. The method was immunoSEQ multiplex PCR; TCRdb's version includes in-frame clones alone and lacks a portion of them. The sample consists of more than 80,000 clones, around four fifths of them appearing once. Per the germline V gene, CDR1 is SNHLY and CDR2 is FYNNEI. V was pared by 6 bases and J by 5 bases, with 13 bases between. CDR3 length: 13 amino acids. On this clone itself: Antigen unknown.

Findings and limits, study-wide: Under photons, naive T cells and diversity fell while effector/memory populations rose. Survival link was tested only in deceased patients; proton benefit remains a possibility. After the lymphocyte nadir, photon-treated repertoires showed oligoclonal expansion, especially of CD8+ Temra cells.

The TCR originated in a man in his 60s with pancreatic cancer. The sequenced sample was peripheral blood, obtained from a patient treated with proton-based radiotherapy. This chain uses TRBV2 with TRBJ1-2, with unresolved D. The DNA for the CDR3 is TGTGCCAGCAGGGGAATGACACAATATGGCTACACCTTC. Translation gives CASRGMTQYGYTF.